This T cell receptor beta chain came from a study of shared clonotypes between healthy human individuals (dated by TCRdb to between 2020 and 2021). In the study overall: The cohort included three men and a couple of women between 18 and 49 years of age. Leukapheresis yielded between about 0.85 and 10 billion PBMCs per donor. Per donor, three plates each were used for CD4 naive and CD4 memory, two for CD8 naive, and one for CD8 memory. To increase sequencing depth and limit assay-specific biases, TCR repertoire library preparation and sequencing were carried out by different laboratories using diverse techniques. Blood TCR repertoires of five healthy adults were deeply sequenced to estimate repertoire size and the extent of clonotype sharing between individuals. General conclusions and limits of the study: Incomplete sequencing was indicated by rarefaction of sorted-subset datasets, despite the large sequencing depth. Sampling was restricted to blood, and TCR repertoires in tissues likely differ from the TCR repertoires found in blood. The small number of donors limited the genetic and exposure-history diversity represented. When a handful of donors were compared, the shared fraction of clonotypes was about 5.5% for naive CD4, roughly 3.3% for naive CD8, 2.3% for memory CD4, and 0.35% to 0.4% for memory CD8. Pairwise subsampling led to the expectation that sequencing depth would affect the degree of clonotype sharing among donors. Compared with non-shared clonotypes, the clonotypes found in all four sorted-subset donors had higher generation probabilities. Larger estimated clonotype richness was generally found for naive subsets than for memory subsets.

Using the deep immunoSEQ assay, TCR CDR3 regions were amplified from genomic DNA by multiplex PCR. Extracted genomic DNA from each cell subset was spread evenly across all wells of several immunoSEQ 96-well plates, with each plate serving as a replicate. For sorted subsets, about 210 ng of genomic DNA, equivalent to around 29,000 T cell genomes, went into each replicate PCR. Purified libraries were quantified with a Qubit 3.0 fluorometer, sized on a Bioanalyzer 2100, and re-quantified with the KAPA Library Quantification kit. A separate single-read 150-cycle Illumina NextSeq 550 flow cell was used to sequence each immunoSEQ 96-well plate. Concerning the study's data processing: Because the immunoSEQ output held only junctional sequences and lacked quality scores, the filtering could not match the filtering applied to full-length reads. To assign V/J genes and CDR3, sequences were annotated using PyIR, a Python wrapper for IgBLAST v1.9, with IMGT germline references. Any read was removed if the V/J assignment was weak (E-value above 1e-6), the CDR3 was missing, or the read contained stop codons, out-of-frame junctions, or ambiguous translated residues. V3J clonotypes were defined as sequences sharing an identical inferred V gene, J gene, and CDR3 amino acid sequence. The percentage overlap between two repertoires was calculated by dividing the number of shared unique clonotypes by the size of the smaller repertoire. Three approaches were used to assess repertoire richness: RTK rarefaction, the Chao1 estimator, and Recon v2.1 estimates of unobserved clonotypes. For all TCRbeta clonotypes obtained by the gDNA method from four donors, generation probabilities were computed with OLGA. Entries here come from immuneACCESS through TCRdb and include only in-frame sequences with V and J called. Some clones fail to appear in such tables; in the studies checked, an unresolved V gene covers under half of the shortfall, and the cause of the remainder is unknown. The DNA gave D and trimming, while V, J and clone size come from that table. The sample contains 2 million to 3 million clones, roughly 93% of them found a single time. The leading ten clones occupy around 0.37% of the sample.

Donors were healthy HIV-negative adults with no recently reported acute infections or vaccinations. Only Caucasian adults living in Nashville, Tennessee, USA were represented among the donors. CD4+ T cells were enriched by magnetic negative selection, after which naive cells were positively selected on CD45RA and the negative fraction was taken as the memory subset. Blood was collected by leukapheresis, and PBMCs were isolated by Ficoll-Histopaque density gradient centrifugation and then cryopreserved in liquid nitrogen vapor phase. Analytical flow cytometry was used to check the purity and quantity of every magnetically sorted T cell population. Each sorted fraction had its genomic DNA isolated and then quantified by UV absorbance on a Nanodrop 2000c. The CDR3 has 14 amino acids, counting the end cysteine and phenylalanine. CDR3 DNA is the only sequence kept; it has 42 bases, read in frame from the first base. CDR1 and CDR2 (LNHDA, SQIVND) derive from the germline V gene (reference sequence). The V and J ends are trimmed by 3 bases and 6 bases, leaving 11 bases between them.

Worth noting for this clone: The antigen this receptor binds is unknown. No base-level quality is on record; no much larger clone is a single base apart.

Specimen: naive CD4+ T cells from PBMCs. The cell subset or site label here, explained by the study, means: CD45RA+ positively selected. The source of this sequence is a young man in good health. Some clones in this sample may be carry-over from other donors' samples. The rearrangement combines TRBV19 with TRBJ2-2, with the D gene not clear enough to name. The nucleotide sequence reads as follows: TGTGCCAGTAGTATGATAGCCTTTTCCGGGGAGCTGTTTTTT. Its protein is CASSMIAFSGELFF. Where the CDR3 stops, the reference TRBV19 and TRBJ2-2 genes take over; the full variable domain is DGGITQSPKYLFRKEGQNVTLSCEQNLNHDAMYWYRQDPGQGLRLIYYSQIVNDFQKGDIAEGYSVSREKKESFPLTVTSAQKNPTAFYLCASSMIAFSGELFFGEGSRLTVL.